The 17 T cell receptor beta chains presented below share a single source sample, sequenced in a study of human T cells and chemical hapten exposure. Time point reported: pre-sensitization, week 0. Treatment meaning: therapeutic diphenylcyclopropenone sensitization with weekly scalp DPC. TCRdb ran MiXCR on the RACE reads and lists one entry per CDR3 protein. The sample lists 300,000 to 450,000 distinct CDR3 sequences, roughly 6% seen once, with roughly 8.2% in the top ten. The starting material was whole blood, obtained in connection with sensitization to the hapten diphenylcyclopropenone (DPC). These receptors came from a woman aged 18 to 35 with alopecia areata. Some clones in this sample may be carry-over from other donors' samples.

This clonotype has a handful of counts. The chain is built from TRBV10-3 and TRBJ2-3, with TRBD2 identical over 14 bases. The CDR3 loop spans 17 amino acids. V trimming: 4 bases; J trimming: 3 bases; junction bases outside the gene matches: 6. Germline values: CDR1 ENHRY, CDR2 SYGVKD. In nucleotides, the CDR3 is TGTGCCATCAGTGGGGGACTAGCGGGGGAAAGTACAGATACGCAGTATTTT. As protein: CAISGGLAGESTDTQYF.

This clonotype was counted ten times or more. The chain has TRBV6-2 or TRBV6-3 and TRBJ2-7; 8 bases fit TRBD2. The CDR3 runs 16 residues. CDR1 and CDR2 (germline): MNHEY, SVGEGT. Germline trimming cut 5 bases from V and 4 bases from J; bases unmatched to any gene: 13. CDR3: CASSPSGGLLEYEQYF. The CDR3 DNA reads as TGTGCCAGCAGTCCCAGCGGGGGCCTTCTTGAGTACGAGCAGTACTTC.

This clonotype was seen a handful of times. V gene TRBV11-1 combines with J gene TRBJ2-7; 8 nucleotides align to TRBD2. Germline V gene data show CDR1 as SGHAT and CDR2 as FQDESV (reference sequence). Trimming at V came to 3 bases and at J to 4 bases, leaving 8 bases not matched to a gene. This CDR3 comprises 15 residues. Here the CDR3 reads CASSFLSGDLYEQYF. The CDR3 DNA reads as TGTGCCAGCAGCTTCCTTAGCGGGGACCTTTACGAGCAGTACTTC.

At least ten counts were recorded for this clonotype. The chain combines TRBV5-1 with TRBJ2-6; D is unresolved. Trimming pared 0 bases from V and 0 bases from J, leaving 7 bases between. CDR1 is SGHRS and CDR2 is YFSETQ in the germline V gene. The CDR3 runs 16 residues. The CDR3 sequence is CASSLALDSGANVLTF. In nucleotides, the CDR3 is TGCGCCAGCAGCTTGGCTCTCGACTCTGGGGCCAACGTCCTGACTTTC.

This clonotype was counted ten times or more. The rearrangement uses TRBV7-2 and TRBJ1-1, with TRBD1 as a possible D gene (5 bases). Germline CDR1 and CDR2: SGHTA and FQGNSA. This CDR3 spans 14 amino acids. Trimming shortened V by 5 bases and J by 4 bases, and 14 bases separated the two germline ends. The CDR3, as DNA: TGTGCCAGCAGCCGGTGGGGAGGGACCACTGAAGCTTTCTTT. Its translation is CASSRWGGTTEAFF.

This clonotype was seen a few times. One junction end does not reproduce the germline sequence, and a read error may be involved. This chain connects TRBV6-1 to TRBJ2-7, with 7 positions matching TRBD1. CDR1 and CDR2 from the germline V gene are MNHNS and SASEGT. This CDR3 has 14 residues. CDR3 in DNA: TGTGCCAGCAGCGAAGACAGGGTCTCCTACGAGCAGTACTTC. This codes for CASSEDRVSYEQYF.

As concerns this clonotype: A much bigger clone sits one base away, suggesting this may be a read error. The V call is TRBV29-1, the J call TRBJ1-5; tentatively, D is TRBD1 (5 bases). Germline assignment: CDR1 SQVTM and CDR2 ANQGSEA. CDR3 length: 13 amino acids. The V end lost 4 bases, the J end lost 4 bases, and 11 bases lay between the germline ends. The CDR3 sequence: CSVARDENQPQHF. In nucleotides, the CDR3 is TGCAGCGTTGCGCGGGACGAGAATCAGCCCCAGCATTTT.

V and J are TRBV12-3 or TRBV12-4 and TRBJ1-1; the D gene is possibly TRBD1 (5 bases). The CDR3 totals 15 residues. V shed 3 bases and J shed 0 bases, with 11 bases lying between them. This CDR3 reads CASSLGRGMNTEAFF. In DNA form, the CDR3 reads TGTGCCAGCAGTTTGGGACGGGGGATGAACACTGAAGCTTTCTTT.

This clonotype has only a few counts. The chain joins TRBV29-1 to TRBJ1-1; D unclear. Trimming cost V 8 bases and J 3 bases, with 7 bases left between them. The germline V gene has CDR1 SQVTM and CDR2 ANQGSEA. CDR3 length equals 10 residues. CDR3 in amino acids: CSLKDTEAFF. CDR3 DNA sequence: TGCAGCTTGAAAGACACTGAAGCTTTCTTT. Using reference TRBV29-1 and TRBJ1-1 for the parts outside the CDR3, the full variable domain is SAVISQKPSRDICQRGTSLTIQCQVDSQVTMMFWYRQQPGQSLTLIATANQGSEATYESGFVIDKFPISRPNLTFSTLTVSNMSPEDSSIYLCSLKDTEAFFGQGTRLTVV.

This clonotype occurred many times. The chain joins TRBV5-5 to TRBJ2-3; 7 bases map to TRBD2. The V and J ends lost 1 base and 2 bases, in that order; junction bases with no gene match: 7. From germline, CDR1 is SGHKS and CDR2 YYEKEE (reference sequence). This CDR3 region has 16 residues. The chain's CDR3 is CASSLWLAEDTDTQYF. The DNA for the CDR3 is TGTGCCAGCAGCTTGTGGCTAGCGGAAGACACAGATACGCAGTATTTT.

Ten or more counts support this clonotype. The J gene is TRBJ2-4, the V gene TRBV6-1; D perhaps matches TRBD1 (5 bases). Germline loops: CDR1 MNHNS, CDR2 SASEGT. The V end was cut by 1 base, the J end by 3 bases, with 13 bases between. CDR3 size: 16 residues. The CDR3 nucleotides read TGTGCCAGCAGTGAAGAGGGGTCCGGTGGCAAAAACATTCAGTACTTC. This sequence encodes CASSEEGSGGKNIQYF.

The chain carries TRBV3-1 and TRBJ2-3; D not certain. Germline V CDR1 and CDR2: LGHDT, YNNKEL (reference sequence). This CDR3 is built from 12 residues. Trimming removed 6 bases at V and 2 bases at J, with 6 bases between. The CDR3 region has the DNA TGTGCCAGCAGACCTATCACAGATACGCAGTATTTT. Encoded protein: CASRPITDTQYF.

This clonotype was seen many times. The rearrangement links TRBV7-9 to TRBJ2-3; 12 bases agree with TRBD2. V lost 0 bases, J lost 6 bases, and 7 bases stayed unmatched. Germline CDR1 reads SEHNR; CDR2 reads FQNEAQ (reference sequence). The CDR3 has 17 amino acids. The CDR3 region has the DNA TGTGCCAGCAGCTTAGCCCTAGCGGGGGGGCCCGAGGATACGCAGTATTTT. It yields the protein CASSLALAGGPEDTQYF.

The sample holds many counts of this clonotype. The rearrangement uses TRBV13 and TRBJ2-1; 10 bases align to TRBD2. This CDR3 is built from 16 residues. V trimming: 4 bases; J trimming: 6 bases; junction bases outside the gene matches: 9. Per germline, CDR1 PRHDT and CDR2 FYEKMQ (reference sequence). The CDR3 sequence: CASSSAGSGGANEQFF. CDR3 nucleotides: TGTGCCAGCAGCTCCGCGGGGAGCGGGGGGGCCAATGAGCAGTTCTTC.

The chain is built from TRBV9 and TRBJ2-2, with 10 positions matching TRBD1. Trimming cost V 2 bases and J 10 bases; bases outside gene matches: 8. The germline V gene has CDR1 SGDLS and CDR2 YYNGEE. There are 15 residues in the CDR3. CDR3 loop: CASSVGTGDVVELFF. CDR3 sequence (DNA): TGTGCCAGCAGCGTCGGGACAGGGGATGTAGTGGAGCTGTTTTTT. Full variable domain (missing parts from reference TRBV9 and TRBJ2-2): DSGVTQTPKHLITATGQRVTLRCSPRSGDLSVYWYQQSLDQGLQFLIQYYNGEERAKGNILERFSAQQFPDLHSELNLSSLELGDSALYFCASSVGTGDVVELFFGEGSRLTVL.

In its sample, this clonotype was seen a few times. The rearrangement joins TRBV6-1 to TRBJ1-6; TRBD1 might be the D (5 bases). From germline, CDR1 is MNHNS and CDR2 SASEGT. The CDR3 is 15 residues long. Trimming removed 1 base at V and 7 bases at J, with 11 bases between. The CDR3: CASSEGAGWNSPLHF. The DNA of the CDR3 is TGTGCCAGCAGTGAAGGTGCAGGGTGGAATTCACCCCTCCACTTT.

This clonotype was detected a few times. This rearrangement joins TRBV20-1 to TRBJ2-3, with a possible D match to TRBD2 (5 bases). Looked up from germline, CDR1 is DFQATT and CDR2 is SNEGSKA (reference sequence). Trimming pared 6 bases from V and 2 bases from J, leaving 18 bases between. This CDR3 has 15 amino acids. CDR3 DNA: TGCAGTGCCATCGACATCCTAGCCTTCACAGATACGCAGTATTTT. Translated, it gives CSAIDILAFTDTQYF.